This TCR beta chain was obtained from a study of beta chain features in type 1 diabetes (dated by TCRdb to the late 2010s). The study in broad terms: Mean age, gender distribution, total cell number and subset yield did not differ between patients and healthy donors. A total of over 90,000,000 sorted cells were examined across all samples, and a strong correlation was observed between cell number per subset and RNA yield. The study compared the TCRB repertoires of sorted circulating CD4+ T cell subsets in recently diagnosed type 1 diabetes patients with those in matched healthy donors. Regulatory and stem cell-like memory subsets were obtained from only 8 patients and about eight healthy donors, while naive and central memory subsets were obtained from all 28 donors. Paper-wide results and their limitations: Only small numbers of individuals were included in the HLA sub-analyses, which left unresolved whether HLA type had any influence on TCRB rearrangement. Shorter templates might be favored by PCR, yet because patient and control samples were amplified and corrected together, any such skew would affect both groups equally. Because cDNA was sequenced instead of genomic DNA, activated cells with high expression could be over-represented, although the groups did not differ in activation or CD3 levels. At VDJ recombination sites, type 1 diabetes patients had fewer insertions and more deleted nucleotides, which implies abnormalities in thymic rearrangement. The naive, central memory and regulatory TCRB repertoires appeared to resemble one another more closely among patients than among healthy donors. Type 1 diabetes patients showed a moderate but significant shortening of TCRB CDR3 length in all four CD4+ subsets.

Concerning this clone: The antigen it recognizes is unknown. The sample holds no much larger clone one base away, and base qualities are not on file.

Each donor gave one peripheral blood draw, roughly 110 mL on average, collected into heparinised tubes. A BD FACSAria II was used to sort naive, central memory, regulatory and stem cell-like memory CD4+ T cells with a panel that included CD45RO, CCR7, CD25, CD127, CD95 and CD27. Purity was above 95% for every sorted population. PBMCs were separated immediately by Lymphoprep density gradient centrifugation and were stained directly, without being cultured. Samples were stained and sorted in pairs, with one healthy donor and one patient per experiment, so that batch effects were minimized. The entire amount of isolated RNA was reverse transcribed using the High Capacity cDNA Reverse Transcription Kit, so the sequenced TCRB transcripts were expressed ones. Deep immunoSEQ sequencing was applied to naive, central memory and regulatory T cell samples, giving an average of around 3.4 million total reads per sample. Sorted cells were lysed in RLT buffer, and RNA was extracted using DNase-treated RNeasy Micro or Mini kits according to cell number. To prevent cross-contamination, each cell subset was processed individually, whereas patient and healthy donor samples were processed jointly. TCRB sequences were amplified from cDNA with the immunoSEQ multiplex PCR, producing 87-bp fragments spanning the CDR3 region. Sequencing of the amplicons was performed on the Illumina HiSeq platform. The paper's processing steps were these. PCR bias was corrected computationally using synthetic template baselines, and reads within Hamming distance 2 were collapsed, with unmergeable singletons discarded. Reads were aligned to IMGT to assign V, D and J genes, CDR3 length, and insertions or deletions at six rearrangement sites. Within each subset, clonotype counts were normalized to sorted cell number, after which true diversity and Gini coefficients were computed with the tcR R package. Repertoire sharing was quantified using the overlap coefficient calculated on TCRB nucleotide sequences. Out-of-frame TCRB sequences from naive cells were analyzed to stand in for the pre-selection repertoire. Imported from immuneACCESS, the table was reduced by TCRdb to in-frame sequences with V and J called. These copies leave out some clones; in studies compared against another copy, an unresolved V gene accounts for under half, and the cause of the remainder is not known. V and J calls plus clone size are reproduced from that table; the DNA served to infer D and trimming. This sample has over 200,000 clones in its table, and approximately 11% of those were observed once. The ten largest clones take up more than 0.015% of the sample.

The sample comprised naive CD4+ T cells from blood. Taken with the paper, the label for cell subset or site translates to: true naive CD4+ T cells. This sequence was found in a man aged 25 to 45 with type 1 diabetes.

The CDR3 reads CASSWRGGPNTGELFF. At the DNA level, the sequence is TGTGCCAGCAGCTGGCGGGGGGGCCCGAACACCGGGGAGCTGTTTTTT. The chain joins TRBV7-2 to TRBJ2-2; TRBD2 aligns with 9 central bases. Trimmed from V: 4 bases; trimmed from J: 0 bases; junction bases lacking a gene match: 3. According to the germline V gene, CDR1 reads SGHTA and CDR2 reads FQGNSA. The CDR3 spans 16 residues, from the cysteine through the phenylalanine. Only the CDR3 part of the read is kept: 48 bases, read in frame from the first base.